What follows are 12 T cell receptor beta chains derived from one specimen sequenced in a study of blood T cell repertoires in COVID-19 (dated by TCRdb to about 2020). The library was made by the immunoSEQ multiplex PCR assay. TCRdb obtained this table from immuneACCESS and retained in-frame rearrangements with V and J assigned. These tables miss some clones; where compared with another copy, unresolved V genes account for less than half of the shortfall, and the remainder is unexplained. Within this sample are over 25,000 clones, with approximately 91% of them counted one time only. In total, the top ten clones hold roughly 13% of the sample. The sequencing sample was made of peripheral blood. Every receptor here comes from a human donor with active COVID-19. The donor label of this sample is uncertain.

The V call is TRBV7-9, the J call TRBJ2-3; 9 bases fit TRBD2. This CDR3 comprises 15 residues. Germline CDR1 is SEHNR and CDR2 is FQNEAQ (reference sequence). The V and J ends lost 1 base and 5 bases, in that order; junction bases with no gene match: 4. CDR3 sequence (DNA): TGTGCCAGCAGCTTAGGGGCGGGGGGGCTAGATACGCAGTATTTT. Translating it yields CASSLGAGGLDTQYF.

The chain has TRBV5-1 and TRBJ1-6; 7 nucleotides agree with TRBD1. With V trimmed by 8 bases and J by 10 bases, 12 bases remained unmatched. Germline V CDR1 and CDR2: SGHRS, YFSETQ. This CDR3 region has 14 residues. The chain's CDR3 is CASRTGASESPLHF. The CDR3 nucleotides are TGCGCCAGTCGTACAGGGGCCTCGGAATCACCCCTCCACTTT.

The chain is built from TRBV7-3 and TRBJ2-1, with 13 bases aligning to TRBD2. V trimming: 4 bases; J trimming: 7 bases; junction bases outside the gene matches: 4. This CDR3 spans 15 amino acids. The germline CDR1 and CDR2 sequences are SGHTA and FQGTGA. The CDR3, as DNA: TGTGCCAGCAGCTCCGGACTAGCGGGGGTTAATGAGCAGTTCTTC. This sequence encodes CASSSGLAGVNEQFF.

The count of this clone is one. The V call is TRBV27, the J call TRBJ1-5; the D gene is possibly TRBD1 (6 bases). Germline lookup yields CDR1 MNHEY and CDR2 SMNVEV (reference sequence). Trimming left V 3 bases short and J 3 bases short, with 9 bases between. The CDR3 runs 14 residues. CDR3 in amino acids: CASSFDRNNQPQHF. In DNA form, the CDR3 reads TGTGCCAGCAGTTTCGACAGGAACAATCAGCCCCAGCATTTT.

The chain uses TRBV18 and TRBJ1-5; 7 bases are shared with TRBD1. The CDR3 contains 16 residues. Trimming removed 4 bases from V and 2 bases from J; junction bases left unmatched: 8. Per the germline V gene, CDR1 is KGHSH and CDR2 is LQKENI. CDR3 loop: CASSRQGSYGNQPQHF. DNA for the CDR3: TGTGCCAGCTCACGACAGGGTTCGTATGGCAATCAGCCCCAGCATTTT.

This chain connects TRBV7-8 to TRBJ1-6; the D gene is possibly TRBD1 (5 bases). Germline CDR1 is SGHVS and CDR2 is FQNEAQ. CDR3 length equals 13 residues. Trimming removed 5 bases at V and 10 bases at J, with 12 bases between. The CDR3 spells CASSPQGRSPLHF. The CDR3 DNA is TGTGCCAGCAGCCCCCAGGGTCGGTCACCCCTCCACTTT.

In its sample, this clone was seen a few times. V and J are TRBV5-1 and TRBJ2-7, with 12 bases that match TRBD2. CDR1 SGHRS and CDR2 YFSETQ come from the germline V gene. This CDR3 spans 16 amino acids. V trimming: 2 bases; J trimming: 5 bases; junction bases outside the gene matches: 8. CDR3 sequence: CASSFLRLAGEDEQYF. CDR3 sequence (DNA): TGCGCCAGCAGCTTCCTCCGACTAGCGGGGGAAGACGAGCAGTACTTC.

J is TRBJ1-1 and V is TRBV12-3 or TRBV12-4; D not certain. The CDR3 sequence is 12 residues long. Deletions cut 8 bases from V and 6 bases from J, with 13 bases between. In DNA, the CDR3 is TGTGCCAGCTTCTTACAGCGGTCTGAAGCTTTCTTT. Translation: CASFLQRSEAFF.

This clone was observed a few times. The chain couples TRBV11-2 to TRBJ1-1, with 7 nucleotides matching TRBD1. CDR3 length equals 15 residues. Germline CDR1 SGHAT, CDR2 FQNNGV. Germline trimming cut 7 bases from V and 3 bases from J; bases unmatched to any gene: 11. The DNA of the CDR3 is TGTGCCAGCACCTCTAGGGGACAGTTACACACTGAAGCTTTCTTT. It encodes CASTSRGQLHTEAFF. Complete variable domain (other parts from reference TRBV11-2 and TRBJ1-1): EAGVAQSPRYKIIEKRQSVAFWCNPISGHATLYWYQQILGQGPKLLIQFQNNGVVDDSQLPKDRFSAERLKGVDSTLKIQPAKLEDSAVYLCASTSRGQLHTEAFFGQGTRLTVV.

This clone is judged medium-sized (0.01 to 0.1%). This chain's CDR3 is CASSLGRGQGLLNTEAFF. CDR3 coding DNA: TGTGCCAGCAGCTTAGGGCGGGGACAGGGTCTATTGAACACTGAAGCTTTCTTT. The chain couples TRBV7-2 to TRBJ1-1; 9 positions agree with TRBD1. CDR1 and CDR2 (germline): SGHTA, FQGNSA. The CDR3 sequence is 18 residues long. V lost 1 base and J lost 0; bases outside the gene matches: 9.

The rearrangement links TRBV7-2 to TRBJ2-2; 9 bases match TRBD2. The CDR3 runs 17 residues. Germline V CDR1 and CDR2: SGHTA, FQGNSA. Trimming cost V 5 bases and J 1 base; bases outside gene matches: 8. The CDR3 coding sequence is TGTGCCAGCAGCCCTCGTTTAGCGGGGGAGAACACCGGGGAGCTGTTTTTT. It specifies CASSPRLAGENTGELFF.

Only one count was recorded for this clone. The genes are TRBV4-2 and TRBJ2-5; the match to TRBD2 covers 9 bases. V dropped 0 bases and J dropped 1; count of bases not matched to a gene: 3. Germline loops: CDR1 LGHNA, CDR2 YNFKEQ. CDR3 length: 16 amino acids. The DNA of the CDR3 is TGTGCCAGCAGCCAAGATCTAGCGGGGCCCCAAGAGACCCAGTACTTC. It translates to CASSQDLAGPQETQYF.